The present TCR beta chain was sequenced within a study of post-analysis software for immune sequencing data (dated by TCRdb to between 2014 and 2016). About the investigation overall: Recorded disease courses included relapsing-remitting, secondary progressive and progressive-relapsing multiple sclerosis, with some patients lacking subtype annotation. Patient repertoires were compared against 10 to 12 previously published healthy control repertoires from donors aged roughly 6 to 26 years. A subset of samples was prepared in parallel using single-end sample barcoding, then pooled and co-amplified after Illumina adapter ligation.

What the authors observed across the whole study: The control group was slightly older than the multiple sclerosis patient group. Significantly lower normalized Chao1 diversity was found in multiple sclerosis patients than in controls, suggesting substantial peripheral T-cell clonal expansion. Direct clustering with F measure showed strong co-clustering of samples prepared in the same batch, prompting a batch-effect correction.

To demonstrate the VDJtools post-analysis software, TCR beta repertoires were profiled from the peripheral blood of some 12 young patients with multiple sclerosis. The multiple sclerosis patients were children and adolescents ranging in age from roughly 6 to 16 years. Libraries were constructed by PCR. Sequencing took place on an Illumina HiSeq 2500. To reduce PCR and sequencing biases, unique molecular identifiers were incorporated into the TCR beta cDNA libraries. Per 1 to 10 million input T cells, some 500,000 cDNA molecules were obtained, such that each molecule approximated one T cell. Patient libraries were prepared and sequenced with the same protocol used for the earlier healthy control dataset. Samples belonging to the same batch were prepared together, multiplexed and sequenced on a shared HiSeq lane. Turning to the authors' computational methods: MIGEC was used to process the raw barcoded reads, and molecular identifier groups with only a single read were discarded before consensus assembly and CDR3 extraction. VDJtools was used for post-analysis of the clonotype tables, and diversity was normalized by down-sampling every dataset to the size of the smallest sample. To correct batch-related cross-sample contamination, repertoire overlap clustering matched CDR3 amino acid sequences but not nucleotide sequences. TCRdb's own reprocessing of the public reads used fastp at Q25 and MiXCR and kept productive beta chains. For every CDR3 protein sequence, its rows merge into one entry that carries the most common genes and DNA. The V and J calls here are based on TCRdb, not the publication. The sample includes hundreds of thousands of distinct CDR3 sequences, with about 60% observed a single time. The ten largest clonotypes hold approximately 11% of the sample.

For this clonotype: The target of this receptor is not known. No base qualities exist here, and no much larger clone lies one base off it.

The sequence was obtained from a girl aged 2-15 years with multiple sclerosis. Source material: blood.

The CDR3 is CASSPSLRDEAFF. The bases read TGTGCCAGCAGCCCAAGTCTGAGAGATGAAGCTTTCTTT. This sequence uses TRBV11-2 and TRBJ1-1, with the D gene not clear enough to name. V is pared back by 5 bases and J by 7 bases, with 14 bases lying between the germline termini. Including the terminal cysteine and phenylalanine, the CDR3 comprises 13 residues. This entry keeps only the CDR3 DNA: 39 bases, framed from base 1. The germline V gene provides CDR1 SGHAT and CDR2 FQNNGV. Full variable domain (CDR3 extended with the reference TRBV11-2 and TRBJ1-1 proteins): EAGVAQSPRYKIIEKRQSVAFWCNPISGHATLYWYQQILGQGPKLLIQFQNNGVVDDSQLPKDRFSAERLKGVDSTLKIQPAKLEDSAVYLCASSPSLRDEAFFGQGTRLTVV.